This entry describes one T cell receptor beta chain. Its specificity is not known. Generated by immunoSEQ multiplex PCR, the TCRdb table keeps only in-frame clones and is missing some. The data contain some 140,000 clones, more than 85% of them singletons. The data belong to a study of T cell responses to AZD1222 COVID-19 vaccine. V lost 4 bases and J 4 bases, leaving 5 bases between the germline ends. In germline, CDR1 is MNHEY, CDR2 SMNVEV (reference sequence). This CDR3 has 12 amino acids. General study findings and limits: Nearly half of spike-specific TCRs reportedly target variant regions that are unmutated in the B.1.351 and B.1.1.7 variants. In a largely white British group with more females than males, clonal diversity was possibly underestimated. Two AZD1222 doses significantly raised spike-specific TCR breadth and depth over controls.

The chain has TRBV27 and TRBJ1-5; the D is unclear. The material sequenced was peripheral blood, taken on day 0 of AZD1222 vaccination. The TCR was taken from an adult in good health. The CDR3 nucleotides are TGTGCCAGCAGTTCCCTAAATCAGCCCCAGCATTTT. It is translated as CASSSLNQPQHF.